These 28 T cell receptor beta chains were all obtained from the same sample, sequenced in a study of cytomegalovirus exposure and HLA in healthy donors. Only in-frame clones appear in the TCRdb table, and some are missing; sequencing was by immunoSEQ multiplex PCR. The data show under 100,000 clones, roughly 96% seen once. The material sequenced was PBMCs. These receptors originate from a young man in good health and CMV-seronegative.

The J gene is TRBJ2-1, the V gene TRBV5-6; TRBD2 might be the D (5 bases). The CDR3 is 16 residues long. V lost 2 bases and J 2 bases, leaving 14 bases between the germline ends. The V gene's germline CDR1 is SGHDT and CDR2 YYEEEE. The CDR3 nucleotides are TGTGCCAGCAGCTTAAGTGTGGCGGGCGCCTACAATGAGCAGTTCTTC. This gives the protein CASSLSVAGAYNEQFF.

V is TRBV19 and J is TRBJ2-1; 12 positions match TRBD2. This CDR3 is 15 amino acids long. Trimming at V came to 1 base and at J to 8 bases, leaving 3 bases not matched to a gene. The V gene's germline CDR1 is LNHDA and CDR2 SQIVND (reference sequence). CDR3 sequence: CASSIVTSGSYEQFF. For the CDR3, the DNA is TGTGCCAGTAGTATAGTGACTAGCGGGAGCTATGAGCAGTTCTTC.

The rearrangement links TRBV6-5 to TRBJ1-3; perhaps TRBD1 as D (6 bases). Germline assignment: CDR1 MNHEY and CDR2 SVGAGI. This CDR3 spans 15 amino acids. Trimming stripped 6 bases from V and 2 bases from J, with 14 bases between. Here the CDR3 DNA reads TGTGCCAGCAGCCCCAAGGCAGGGGCTGGAAACACCATATATTTT. Translating it yields CASSPKAGAGNTIYF.

This chain connects TRBV10-3 to TRBJ2-7, with 7 positions matching TRBD1. With 2 bases clipped from V and 3 bases from J, the junction kept 4 bases outside the gene matches. The CDR3 spans 14 residues. Germline values: CDR1 ENHRY, CDR2 SYGVKD. CDR3 in DNA: TGTGCCATCAGTGAGAAGACAGGGAACTACGAGCAGTACGTC. Protein product: CAISEKTGNYEQYV.

The gene calls are TRBV7-9 and TRBJ2-7, with 9 bases that match TRBD2. Trimming took 5 bases from V and 1 from J; bases not matched to a gene: 12. The CDR3 runs 17 residues. Germline assignment: CDR1 SEHNR and CDR2 FQNEAQ (reference sequence). The CDR3: CASSDYPGTSSSYEQYF. The CDR3 DNA is TGTGCCAGCAGCGACTATCCTGGGACTAGCAGTTCCTACGAGCAGTACTTC.

This clone was seen only a few times. The rearrangement joins TRBV5-1 to TRBJ1-1; 7 nucleotides line up with TRBD1. After removal of 4 bases from V and 8 bases from J, the junction contained 14 bases not matched to a gene. Per the germline V gene, CDR1 is SGHRS and CDR2 is YFSETQ. The CDR3 loop spans 15 amino acids. For the CDR3, the DNA is TGCGCCAGCAGCACCCGACAGGGAACGAGGGGGGAAGCTTTCTTT. It yields the protein CASSTRQGTRGEAFF.

This rearrangement joins TRBV27 to TRBJ2-4; 10 bases agree with TRBD2. Germline V lookup: CDR1 MNHEY, CDR2 SMNVEV (reference sequence). There are 17 residues in the CDR3. The junction had 8 bases not matched to a gene; V was cut back by 5 bases and J by 1 base. As DNA, the CDR3 is TGTGCCAGCAGTCCCCTTCTAGCGGGAGTGGCCAAAAACATTCAGTACTTC. It yields the protein CASSPLLAGVAKNIQYF.

The chain carries TRBV25-1 and TRBJ2-7, with D unresolved. Germline values: CDR1 MGHDK, CDR2 SYGVNS. The CDR3 runs to 15 residues. V was cut by 0 bases and J by 0 bases, with 9 bases left in between. This CDR3 reads CASSEYPQNSYEQYV. The CDR3 DNA follows: TGTGCCAGCAGTGAATACCCACAGAACTCCTACGAGCAGTACGTC.

V and J are TRBV19 and TRBJ2-3; TRBD2 matches at 12 bases. After removal of 6 bases from V and 2 bases from J, the junction contained 12 bases not matched to a gene. This CDR3 region has 18 residues. Germline lookup yields CDR1 LNHDA and CDR2 SQIVND (reference sequence). CDR3 protein: CASSGTSGFPVHTDTQYF. CDR3 coding DNA: TGTGCCAGTAGCGGGACTAGCGGGTTTCCGGTGCACACAGATACGCAGTATTTT.

There are a few counts of this clone. The chain links TRBV19 to TRBJ1-1; D gene uncertain. Between the trimmed V and J ends, which lost 10 bases and 4 bases, there was a span of 25 bases. CDR1 and CDR2 (germline): LNHDA, SQIVND (reference sequence). The CDR3 loop spans 16 amino acids. The CDR3 spells CATSTNRIGVSTEAFF. The DNA of the CDR3 is TGTGCCACAAGCACTAACCGGATAGGTGTAAGCACTGAAGCTTTCTTT. Complete variable domain (other parts from reference TRBV19 and TRBJ1-1): DGGITQSPKYLFRKEGQNVTLSCEQNLNHDAMYWYRQDPGQGLRLIYYSQIVNDFQKGDIAEGYSVSREKKESFPLTVTSAQKNPTAFYLCATSTNRIGVSTEAFFGQGTRLTVV.

The genes are TRBV7-2 and TRBJ1-1; 8 positions match TRBD1. Trimming cost V 1 base and J 1 base; bases outside gene matches: 2. The germline V gene encodes CDR1 SGHTA and CDR2 FQGNSA. The CDR3 covers 15 residues. In nucleotides, the CDR3 is TGTGCCAGCAGCTTAGTCGGGACAGGGAACACTGAAGCTTTCTTT. Its protein is CASSLVGTGNTEAFF.

V and J are TRBV6-1 and TRBJ1-4; D unresolved. The CDR3 has 14 amino acids. V was shortened by 1 base and J by 4 bases, with 7 bases between the two germline ends. From germline, CDR1 is MNHNS and CDR2 SASEGT. CDR3 nucleotide sequence: TGTGCCAGCAGTGAAGGGCTTGGTAATGAAAAACTGTTTTTT. Translating it yields CASSEGLGNEKLFF.

This rearrangement joins TRBV6-1 to TRBJ1-1; maybe TRBD1 (5 bases). CDR3 length: 15 amino acids. CDR1 is MNHNS, CDR2 SASEGT, per germline. The V and J ends lost 7 bases and 1 base respectively, with 16 bases between them. The CDR3 bases are TGTGCCAGCACTGGAACAGGTTTCCCGAACACTGAAGCTTTCTTT. This codes for CASTGTGFPNTEAFF.

This sequence joins TRBV5-1 and TRBJ2-2, with D hard to call. Trimming stripped 7 bases from V and 3 bases from J, with 10 bases between. Germline V gives CDR1 SGHRS, CDR2 YFSETQ. The CDR3 totals 13 residues. DNA of the CDR3: TGCGCCAGCCGCACAGATCACACCGGGGAGCTGTTTTTT. Translating gives CASRTDHTGELFF.

The chain couples TRBV11-2 to TRBJ2-7, with D possibly matching TRBD1 (5 bases). V was clipped by 3 bases and J by 0 bases, with 9 bases between them. Germline values: CDR1 SGHAT, CDR2 FQNNGV. The CDR3 has 14 amino acids. This CDR3 reads CASSLHRSSYEQYF. The CDR3 region has the DNA TGTGCCAGCAGCTTGCACAGGAGCTCCTACGAGCAGTACTTC.

V is TRBV9 and J is TRBJ2-7; 10 nucleotides agree with TRBD2. Unmatched junction bases numbered 6, after V lost 4 bases and J lost 5 bases. The CDR3 runs to 14 residues. Germline loops: CDR1 SGDLS, CDR2 YYNGEE. For the CDR3, the DNA is TGTGCCAGCAGCCCTAGCGGGAGATACGACGAGCAGTACTTC. Its translation is CASSPSGRYDEQYF.

This clone turned up a few times. CDR3 amino acids: CASSKTGRTNTEAFF. Written as DNA, the CDR3 is TGTGCCAGCAGTAAGACAGGGCGAACTAACACTGAAGCTTTCTTT. The J gene is TRBJ1-1, the V gene TRBV6-4; 7 positions match TRBD1. Germline-derived CDR1 and CDR2 are MRHNA and SNTAGT. V dropped 5 bases and J dropped 2; count of bases not matched to a gene: 8. This CDR3 spans 15 amino acids.

The chain employs TRBV10-3 and TRBJ2-3, with 8 bases that match TRBD2. Unmatched junction bases numbered 3, after V lost 4 bases and J lost 0 bases. This CDR3 region has 15 residues. CDR1 is ENHRY and CDR2 is SYGVKD in the germline V gene. CDR3 loop: CAISAASGSTDTQYF. The DNA of the CDR3 is TGTGCCATCAGTGCGGCTAGCGGGAGCACAGATACGCAGTATTTT.

V usage is TRBV4-3 and J usage is TRBJ1-2; 8 bases match TRBD1. This CDR3 spans 13 amino acids. Germline V CDR1 and CDR2: LGHNA, YSLEER. The trim removed 4 bases at V and 4 bases at J, leaving 2 bases unmatched. Here the CDR3 DNA reads TGCGCCAGCAGCCTTGGGACAGGCTATGGCTACACCTTC. This encodes CASSLGTGYGYTF.

The chain combines TRBV19 with TRBJ1-1; 7 bases fit TRBD1. V trimming: 8 bases; J trimming: 2 bases; junction bases outside the gene matches: 8. This CDR3 comprises 14 residues. The germline CDR1 and CDR2 sequences are LNHDA and SQIVND (reference sequence). For the CDR3, the DNA is TGTGCCAGTGAGGGGGCGCGGGGCAACACTGAAGCTTTCTTT. Protein: CASEGARGNTEAFF.

The V and J genes are TRBV19 and TRBJ1-5; D ambiguous. CDR1 is LNHDA, CDR2 SQIVND, per germline (reference sequence). The ends were cut back, 3 bases at V and 6 bases at J, with 12 bases in the middle. The CDR3 runs to 14 residues. The CDR3 reads CASSIIGFIQPQHF. CDR3 bases: TGTGCCAGTAGTATCATCGGGTTCATTCAGCCCCAGCATTTT.

The genes are TRBV5-6 and TRBJ2-3; 9 nucleotides agree with TRBD1. The J segment lost 3 bases and the V segment lost 4 bases, leaving 15 bases of the junction unmatched. Looked up from germline, CDR1 is SGHDT and CDR2 is YYEEEE. CDR3 length: 18 residues. CDR3 nucleotides: TGTGCCAGCAGCCTACAGGGGGCCTTCCCCGGGAGGACAGATACGCAGTATTTT. Protein product: CASSLQGAFPGRTDTQYF.

V usage is TRBV11-3 and J usage is TRBJ2-3, with no clear D. The V gene lost 4 bases and the J gene lost 3 bases, with 11 bases spanning the gap. The CDR3 is made up of 14 amino acids. Germline V gene lookup returns CDR1 SGHNT and CDR2 YENEEA. CDR3 sequence: CASSYLPETDTQYF. CDR3 coding DNA: TGTGCCAGCAGCTACCTTCCCGAGACAGATACGCAGTATTTT.

The chain carries TRBV5-1 and TRBJ2-1, with TRBD2 matching 9 bases. The germline V gene has CDR1 SGHRS and CDR2 YFSETQ. This CDR3 comprises 16 residues. V shed 6 bases, J shed 3 bases, and the junction held 10 bases outside the gene matches. CDR3 bases: TGCGCCAGCACCCCAATAGCGGGAGAAATCTACAATGAGCAGTTCTTC. Translating gives CASTPIAGEIYNEQFF. Filled out from reference TRBV5-1 and TRBJ2-1, the complete variable domain reads KAGVTQTPRYLIKTRGQQVTLSCSPISGHRSVSWYQQTPGQGLQFLFEYFSETQRNKGNFPGRFSGRQFSNSRSEMNVSTLELGDSALYLCASTPIAGEIYNEQFFGPGTRLTVL.

In this sample, this clone turned up once. The gene calls are TRBV28 and TRBJ2-1; 12 nucleotides match TRBD2. Germline CDR1 is MDHEN and CDR2 is SYDVKM. V lost 6 bases to trimming and J lost 7 bases; unmatched junction nucleotides: 7. CDR3 length: 15 residues. The CDR3: CASSLAGGPVNEQFF. CDR3 DNA sequence: TGTGCCAGCAGCCTAGCGGGAGGGCCAGTGAATGAGCAGTTCTTC.

The chain carries TRBV30 and TRBJ2-2; 10 bases line up with TRBD2. This CDR3 has 17 amino acids. J was trimmed by 2 bases and V by 1 base; bases with no gene match: 7. Germline V CDR1 and CDR2: GTSNPN, SVGIG (reference sequence). CDR3 bases: TGTGCCTGGAGTGGGGGTAGCGGGAGGTATAACACCGGGGAGCTGTTTTTT. Its protein product is CAWSGGSGRYNTGELFF.

This clone was recorded only once. The chain joins TRBV5-1 to TRBJ2-1; a possible D gene is TRBD1 (6 bases). The CDR3 consists of 16 residues. CDR1 is SGHRS and CDR2 is YFSETQ in the germline V gene. The V gene lost 3 bases and the J gene lost 5 bases, with 18 bases spanning the gap. The CDR3 reads CASSYLTGNHDNEQFF. In nucleotides, the CDR3 is TGCGCCAGCAGCTACCTGACAGGCAACCACGACAATGAGCAGTTCTTC.

The rearrangement links TRBV7-2 to TRBJ2-3; 8 nucleotides align to TRBD2. The junction had 13 bases not matched to a gene; V was cut back by 2 bases and J by 0 bases. Per the germline V gene, CDR1 is SGHTA and CDR2 is FQGNSA. CDR3 length equals 19 residues. In DNA form, the CDR3 reads TGTGCCAGCAGCTTATCTCTCCCCGCGGGAGGACGTAGCACAGATACGCAGTATTTT. It is translated as CASSLSLPAGGRSTDTQYF.